The 30 T cell receptor beta chains listed next were all sequenced from one sample in a study of post-analysis software for immune sequencing data. The TCR beta cDNA libraries contained unique molecular identifiers. TCRdb re-derived calls from the PCR reads in MiXCR, one entry per CDR3 protein. The table has fewer than 850,000 distinct CDR3 sequences, about 32% seen once. The study's findings and limits: Comparison of patients with controls showed roughly five TRBV segments more frequent in patients, TRBV5-6, TRBV5-1 and TRBV20-1 among them.

Their cognate antigens are unknown. Input material: blood. These receptors all come from a girl aged 10-17 years with multiple sclerosis.

Notes on this clonotype: The missing conserved phenylalanine or tryptophan at the end of this CDR3 makes a read error likely. The chain is built from TRBV20-1 and TRBJ1-5; D is undetermined. Trimming took off 4 bases at V and 0 bases at J, with 13 bases between the two ends. CDR3 size: 15 residues. CDR1 and CDR2 from the germline V gene are DFQATT and SNEGSKA (reference sequence). CDR3 DNA: TGCAGTGCTACGCCCCGGGTTTATAGCAATCAGCCCCAGCATTCT. Its translation: CSATPRVYSNQPQHS.

About this clonotype: A much larger clonotype is one base distant, so this may be a read error. The chain combines TRBV4-1 with TRBJ2-7; D gene uncertain. This CDR3 comprises 15 residues. Germline CDR1 reads MGHRA; CDR2 reads YSYEKL. Trimming left V 4 bases short and J 2 bases short, with 15 bases between. CDR3 in DNA: TGCGCCAGCAGCCCGGACCCCTCCTTACCCTACGAGCAGTACTTC. As protein: CASSPDPSLPYEQYF.

V is TRBV20-1 and J is TRBJ2-3; D ambiguous. CDR1 and CDR2 from the germline V gene are DFQATT and SNEGSKA (reference sequence). The ends were cut back, 3 bases at V and 10 bases at J, with 11 bases in the middle. The CDR3 totals 11 residues. Here the CDR3 reads CSARPVGPQYF. CDR3 coding DNA: TGCAGTGCTAGGCCCGTTGGGCCGCAGTATTTT.

This chain uses TRBV29-1 with TRBJ2-1, with 8 bases aligning to TRBD1. TRBJ2-7 explains the end of the DNA better; the J call may be wrong. This CDR3 has 15 residues. CDR1 and CDR2 (germline): SQVTM, ANQGSEA. CDR3 DNA: TGCAGCGGAGCGACAGGGGTGTCCCCCTACAATGAGCAGTACTTC. As protein: CSGATGVSPYNEQYF.

The rearrangement uses TRBV20-1 and TRBJ2-3; 7 nucleotides agree with TRBD2. V shed 5 bases, J shed 3 bases, and the junction held 11 bases outside the gene matches. The CDR3 spans 15 residues. The germline gives CDR1 DFQATT, CDR2 SNEGSKA (reference sequence). CDR3 in amino acids: CSAASLADKTDTQYF. The CDR3 bases are TGCAGTGCTGCCTCCCTAGCGGACAAAACAGATACGCAGTATTTT.

This clonotype was detected a few times. This chain joins TRBV6-1 and TRBJ2-7; 10 bases align to TRBD2. The V gene's germline CDR1 is MNHNS and CDR2 SASEGT. The CDR3 extends over 15 amino acids. Losses at the gene ends were 2 bases for V and 3 bases for J; bases not matched to a gene: 4. CDR3 loop: CASSEQREGSYEQYF. Here the CDR3 DNA reads TGTGCCAGCAGTGAACAGCGGGAGGGCAGCTACGAGCAGTACTTC.

The chain is built from TRBV4-1 and TRBJ1-2, with a weak D call TRBD1 (6 bases). The germline V gene encodes CDR1 MGHRA and CDR2 YSYEKL. CDR3 length: 16 amino acids. Deletions cut 3 bases from V and 0 bases from J, with 14 bases between. The CDR3 bases are TGCGCCAGCAGCCACGTTGGGGGGGCGTCTAACTATGGCTACACCTTC. Translation: CASSHVGGASNYGYTF.

J is TRBJ2-7 and V is TRBV4-1; possible D gene TRBD2, 6 bases. The J call may be in error: the DNA end matches TRBJ2-5 better. CDR3 length equals 19 residues. CDR1 is MGHRA and CDR2 is YSYEKL in the germline V gene. The CDR3 sequence is CASSQEGGDLWKTQETQYF. The CDR3 bases are TGCGCCAGCAGCCAAGAGGGAGGAGATCTGTGGAAGACCCAAGAGACCCAGTACTTC.

The genes are TRBV6-5 and TRBJ1-1; 9 nucleotides align to TRBD1. J lost 5 bases, V lost 6 bases, and 7 bases had no gene match. The CDR3 sequence is 14 residues long. Per the germline V gene, CDR1 is MNHEY and CDR2 is SVGAGI. CDR3 in amino acids: CASSKTGGRTEAFF. The CDR3 DNA reads as TGTGCCAGCAGCAAGACAGGGGGTAGAACTGAAGCTTTCTTT.

This chain uses TRBV7-9 with TRBJ2-5, with TRBD1 as a possible D gene (6 bases). CDR1 is SEHNR and CDR2 is FQNEAQ in the germline V gene (reference sequence). V lost 5 bases to trimming and J lost 2 bases, with 15 bases between them. CDR3 length: 15 amino acids. The CDR3 here is CASSTHGQSQETQYF. The CDR3 region has the DNA TGTGCCAGCAGCACCCACGGACAGAGTCAAGAGACCCAGTACTTC.

Here the CDR3 DNA reads TGCGCCAGCAGCTTACAAGGGACACAACGCCCTGGGGAGCTGTTTTTT. It encodes CASSLQGTQRPGELFF. The chain combines TRBV5-1 with TRBJ2-2, with D tentatively TRBD1 (6 bases). The CDR3 totals 16 residues. Germline V gene lookup returns CDR1 SGHRS and CDR2 YFSETQ. V was shortened by 2 bases and J by 8 bases, with 19 bases between the two germline ends.

This clonotype has a count of ten or more. The chain is built from TRBV4-3 and TRBJ2-5, with D perhaps TRBD1 or TRBD2 (6 bases each). Germline CDR1 reads LGHNA; CDR2 reads YSLEER. The CDR3 loop spans 14 amino acids. Trimming shortened V by 4 bases and J by 7 bases, and 16 bases separated the two germline ends. CDR3 sequence (DNA): TGCGCCAGCAGCCCAGGGGACTTCCGGGGGACCCAGTACTTC. The encoded protein is CASSPGDFRGTQYF.

This clonotype is classed as medium-sized. This CDR3 is CASVTGTSGSGEQFF. Written as DNA, the CDR3 is TGTGCCAGCGTAACGGGGACTAGCGGGAGCGGTGAGCAGTTCTTC. This chain joins TRBV7-8 and TRBJ2-1; TRBD2 matches at 14 bases. The germline gives CDR1 SGHVS, CDR2 FQNEAQ. The CDR3 runs to 15 residues. V trimming: 8 bases; J trimming: 9 bases; junction bases outside the gene matches: 9.

This clonotype was seen only a few times. The gene calls are TRBV28 and TRBJ1-5, with no clear D. Trimming took off 4 bases at V and 5 bases at J, with 15 bases between the two ends. Germline-derived CDR1 and CDR2 are MDHEN and SYDVKM. CDR3 length: 15 residues. CDR3 nucleotides: TGTGCCAGCAGTTCTGTAGTGGGTTGGTATCAGCCCCAGCATTTT. It encodes CASSSVVGWYQPQHF.

This clonotype was seen a handful of times. The chain links TRBV20-1 to TRBJ2-1; no definite D call. The ends were cut back, 0 bases at V and 3 bases at J, with 15 bases in the middle. The V gene's germline CDR1 is DFQATT and CDR2 SNEGSKA (reference sequence). There are 16 residues in the CDR3. CDR3 DNA: TGCAGTGCTAGAGACACCCGTCCGACGCACTACAATGAGCAGTTCTTC. This encodes CSARDTRPTHYNEQFF.

The rearrangement links TRBV4-2 to TRBJ2-3; 9 bases match TRBD2. The CDR3 contains 18 residues. V dropped 0 bases and J dropped 5; count of bases not matched to a gene: 12. CDR1 is LGHNA, CDR2 YNFKEQ, per germline. The CDR3 loop reads CASSQEGLAAGGGDTQYF. The DNA for the CDR3 is TGTGCCAGCAGCCAAGAGGGTTTGGCAGCGGGAGGAGGAGATACGCAGTATTTT.

This clonotype was detected a few times. The gene calls are TRBV5-6 and TRBJ2-7; 8 bases line up with TRBD2. This CDR3 contains 13 residues. V lost 5 bases to trimming and J lost 4 bases; unmatched junction nucleotides: 5. CDR1 is SGHDT, CDR2 YYEEEE, per germline. CDR3 residues: CASSRGGGYEQYF. The CDR3 nucleotides read TGTGCCAGCAGTCGGGGGGGCGGGTACGAGCAGTACTTC.

CDR3 sequence reads: CASRRASGGIFLGFNEQFF. The CDR3 DNA sequence: TGTGCCAGCAGACGGGCGAGCGGGGGTATTTTCCTGGGATTCAATGAGCAGTTCTTC. J is TRBJ2-1 and V is TRBV2; TRBD2 agrees at 8 bases. The J segment lost 6 bases and the V segment lost 6 bases, leaving 22 bases of the junction unmatched. The CDR3 totals 19 residues. Germline V lookup: CDR1 SNHLY, CDR2 FYNNEI.

DNA for the CDR3: TGCGCCAGCAGCTTGGCTAGGAGCTATGGCTACACCTTC. Protein: CASSLARSYGYTF. This chain connects TRBV5-1 to TRBJ1-2; no reliable D call. The length of the CDR3 is 13 residues. Per germline, CDR1 SGHRS and CDR2 YFSETQ. Trimming took off 0 bases at V and 4 bases at J, with 7 bases between the two ends.

A word on this clonotype: A much larger clone lies a single base off, so this may be a read error. The CDR3 bases are TGTGCCTGCAGTTATAACGGTTACAATGAGCAGTTCTTC. It translates to CACSYNGYNEQFF. This sequence joins TRBV6-5 and TRBJ2-1; D gene uncertain. The length of the CDR3 is 13 residues. Germline-derived CDR1 and CDR2 are MNHEY and SVGAGI.

CDR3 loop: CASSGEFTGGGNQPQHF. CDR3 DNA: TGTGCCAGCAGTGGTGAATTTACAGGGGGAGGGAATCAGCCCCAGCATTTT. The chain combines TRBV2 with TRBJ1-5; TRBD1 aligns across 8 bases. J gave up 4 bases and V 4 bases, and 12 bases lay outside the gene matches. There are 17 residues in the CDR3. Germline V CDR1 and CDR2: SNHLY, FYNNEI.

This clonotype occurred a few times. One end of the junction varies from germline; a read error may be responsible. The chain employs TRBV12-3 or TRBV12-4 and TRBJ2-7; no reliable D call. This CDR3 comprises 10 residues. The CDR3 DNA is TGTGCCAGCGGTTTCTACGAGCAGTACTTC. This encodes CASGFYEQYF.

This clonotype occurred many times. This chain connects TRBV20-1 to TRBJ2-7; 7 nucleotides align to TRBD2. Germline CDR1 is DFQATT and CDR2 is SNEGSKA (reference sequence). Trimming took 3 bases from V and 7 from J; bases not matched to a gene: 12. The CDR3 extends over 14 amino acids. The CDR3 DNA reads TGCAGTGCTAGGGGCGGCGGGAGACGGAGTGAGCAGTACTTC. Amino acid sequence: CSARGGGRRSEQYF.

V usage is TRBV20-1 and J usage is TRBJ2-1; 9 nucleotides agree with TRBD2. J lost 3 bases, V lost 1 base, and 1 base had no gene match. The germline CDR1 and CDR2 sequences are DFQATT and SNEGSKA (reference sequence). This CDR3 is built from 14 residues. The CDR3 DNA reads TGCAGTGCTAGAGCTAGCGGGAACTACAATGAGCAGTTCTTC. The encoded protein is CSARASGNYNEQFF.

This chain uses TRBV18 with TRBJ2-1, with no clear D. The length of the CDR3 is 15 residues. Trimming left V 0 bases short and J 8 bases short, with 14 bases between. The V gene's germline CDR1 is KGHSH and CDR2 LQKENI. The CDR3 protein is CASSPPTRDRDEQFF. CDR3 bases: TGTGCCAGCTCACCACCGACGCGAGATCGAGATGAGCAGTTCTTC.

This clonotype was recorded a few times. The V gene is TRBV4-1, the J gene TRBJ1-1; TRBD1 matches at 7 bases. Trimming took 1 base from V and 2 from J; bases not matched to a gene: 10. The CDR3 length is 17 residues. In germline, CDR1 is MGHRA, CDR2 YSYEKL. DNA of the CDR3: TGCGCCAGCAGCCAAGGCCCGGGACAGACAATAAACACTGAAGCTTTCTTT. Translating it yields CASSQGPGQTINTEAFF.

CDR3 DNA: TGTGCCAGCAGGGAGAACAGGGAGGGCTACACCTTC. Encoded protein: CASRENREGYTF. This chain joins TRBV12-3 or TRBV12-4 and TRBJ1-2; tentative D call: TRBD1 (6 bases). The V end lost 6 bases, the J end lost 8 bases, and 13 bases lay between the germline ends. This CDR3 has 12 amino acids.

This clonotype has more than one count but fewer than ten. The DNA for the CDR3 is TGCAGTGCTAGCCCCCTGGGGAGGTCGGGGGGGGAGACCCAGTACTTC. It translates to CSASPLGRSGGETQYF. The chain has TRBV20-1 and TRBJ2-5; 8 bases agree with TRBD2. Germline trimming cut 3 bases from V and 5 bases from J; bases unmatched to any gene: 14. The CDR3 has 16 amino acids. Per the germline V gene, CDR1 is DFQATT and CDR2 is SNEGSKA (reference sequence).

In its sample, this clonotype was seen a few times. This chain connects TRBV2 to TRBJ2-6; D might be TRBD2 (6 bases). The CDR3 totals 16 residues. V lost 8 bases, J lost 0 bases, and 14 bases lay in between. Germline V lookup: CDR1 SNHLY, CDR2 FYNNEI. CDR3 nucleotides: TGTGCCAGCCCCGCCTTCGGGAGCTCTGGGGCCAACGTCCTGACTTTC. It codes for CASPAFGSSGANVLTF.

This chain connects TRBV7-2 to TRBJ2-3; TRBD2 matches at 7 bases. V shed 5 bases and J 4 bases; nucleotides not matched to a gene: 6. The CDR3 length is 14 residues. CDR1 and CDR2 (germline): SGHTA, FQGNSA. CDR3 loop: CASSLREVADTQYF. The CDR3 DNA is TGTGCCAGCAGCCTTCGGGAGGTCGCAGATACGCAGTATTTT.